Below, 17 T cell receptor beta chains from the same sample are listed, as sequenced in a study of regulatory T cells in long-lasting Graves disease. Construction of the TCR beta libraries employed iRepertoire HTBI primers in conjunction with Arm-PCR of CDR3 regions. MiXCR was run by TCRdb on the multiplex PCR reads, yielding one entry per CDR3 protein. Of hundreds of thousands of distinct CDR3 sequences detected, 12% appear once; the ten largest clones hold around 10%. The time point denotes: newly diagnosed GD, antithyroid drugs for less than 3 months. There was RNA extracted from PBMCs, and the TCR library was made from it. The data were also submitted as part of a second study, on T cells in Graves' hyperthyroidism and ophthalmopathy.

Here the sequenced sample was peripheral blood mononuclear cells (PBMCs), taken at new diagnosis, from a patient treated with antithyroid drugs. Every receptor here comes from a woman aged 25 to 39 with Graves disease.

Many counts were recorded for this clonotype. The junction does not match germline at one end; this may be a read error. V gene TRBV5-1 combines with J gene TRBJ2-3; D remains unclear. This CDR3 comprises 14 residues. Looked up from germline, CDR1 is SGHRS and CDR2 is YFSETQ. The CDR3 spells CASSFLSRTDTQYF. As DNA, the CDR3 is TGTGCCAGCAGCTTTTTATCCCGCACAGATACGCAGTATTTT.

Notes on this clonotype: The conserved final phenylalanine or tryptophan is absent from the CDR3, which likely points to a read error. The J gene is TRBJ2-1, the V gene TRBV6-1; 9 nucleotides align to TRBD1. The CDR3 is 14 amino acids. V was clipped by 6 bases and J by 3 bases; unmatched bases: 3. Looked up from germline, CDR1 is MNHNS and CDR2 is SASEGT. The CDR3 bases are TGTGCCAGCAGGCGGACAGGGGACTACAATGAGCAGTTCTCC. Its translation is CASRRTGDYNEQFS.

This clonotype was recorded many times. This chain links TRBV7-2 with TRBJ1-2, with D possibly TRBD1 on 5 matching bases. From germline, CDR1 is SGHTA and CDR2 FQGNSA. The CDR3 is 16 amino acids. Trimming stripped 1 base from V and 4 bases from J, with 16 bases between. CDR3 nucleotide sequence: TGTGCCAGCAGCTTAGTAGCTTTGGCAGGGAGCTATGGCTACACCTTC. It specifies CASSLVALAGSYGYTF.

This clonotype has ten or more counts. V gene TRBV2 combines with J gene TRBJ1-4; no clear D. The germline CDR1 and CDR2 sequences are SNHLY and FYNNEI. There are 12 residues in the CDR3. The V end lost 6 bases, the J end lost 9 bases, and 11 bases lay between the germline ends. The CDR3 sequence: CASSVDGKKLFF. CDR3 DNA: TGTGCCAGCAGCGTGGACGGGAAAAAACTGTTTTTT.

The CDR3 region is CASSIGSGTGFVATEAFF. In DNA, the CDR3 is TGTGCCAGTAGTATAGGTTCCGGGACAGGGTTTGTGGCCACTGAAGCTTTCTTT. The chain is built from TRBV19 and TRBJ1-1, with TRBD1 matching over 9 bases. In germline, CDR1 is LNHDA, CDR2 SQIVND (reference sequence). The CDR3 loop spans 18 amino acids. The ends lost 1 base at V and 4 bases at J; junction bases unmatched: 13. The full variable domain, with the rest looked up from reference TRBV19 and TRBJ1-1, is DGGITQSPKYLFRKEGQNVTLSCEQNLNHDAMYWYRQDPGQGLRLIYYSQIVNDFQKGDIAEGYSVSREKKESFPLTVTSAQKNPTAFYLCASSIGSGTGFVATEAFFGQGTRLTVV.

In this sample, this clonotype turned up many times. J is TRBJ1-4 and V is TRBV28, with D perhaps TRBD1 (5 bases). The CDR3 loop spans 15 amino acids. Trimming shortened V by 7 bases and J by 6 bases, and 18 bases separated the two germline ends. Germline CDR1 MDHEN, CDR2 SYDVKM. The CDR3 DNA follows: TGTGCCAGCACCCAAGGGGACGGGGTGGATGAAAAACTGTTTTTT. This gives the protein CASTQGDGVDEKLFF.

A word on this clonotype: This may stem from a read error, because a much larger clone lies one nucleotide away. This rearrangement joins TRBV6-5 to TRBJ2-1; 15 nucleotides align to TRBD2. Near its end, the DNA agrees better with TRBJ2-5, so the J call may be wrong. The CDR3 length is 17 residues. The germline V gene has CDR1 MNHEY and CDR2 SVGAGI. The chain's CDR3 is CASSCTGTSGRIQTQYF. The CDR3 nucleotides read TGTGCCAGCAGTTGCACGGGGACTAGCGGGAGGATACAGACCCAGTACTTC.

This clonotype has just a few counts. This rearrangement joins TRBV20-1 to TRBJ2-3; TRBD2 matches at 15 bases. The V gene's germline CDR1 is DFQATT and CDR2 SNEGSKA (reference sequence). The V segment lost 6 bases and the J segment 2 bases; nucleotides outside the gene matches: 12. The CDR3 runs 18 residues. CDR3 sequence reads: CSAVGLAGGTRVTDTQYF. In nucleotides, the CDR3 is TGCAGTGCGGTAGGACTAGCGGGAGGGACTAGGGTCACAGATACGCAGTATTTT.

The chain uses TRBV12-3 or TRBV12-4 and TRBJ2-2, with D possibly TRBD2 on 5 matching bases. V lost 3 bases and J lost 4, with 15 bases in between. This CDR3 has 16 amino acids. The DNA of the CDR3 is TGTGCCAGCAGTTTTTCAACCGGGATGAGCACCGGGGAGCTGTTTTTT. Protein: CASSFSTGMSTGELFF.

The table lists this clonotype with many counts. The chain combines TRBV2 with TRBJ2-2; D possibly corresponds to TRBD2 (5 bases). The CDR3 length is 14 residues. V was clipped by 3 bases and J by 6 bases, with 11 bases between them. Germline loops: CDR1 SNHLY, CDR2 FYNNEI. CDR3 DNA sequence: TGTGCCAGCAGTGACGGCTGGCGGGCCGGGGAGCTGTTTTTT. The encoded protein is CASSDGWRAGELFF.

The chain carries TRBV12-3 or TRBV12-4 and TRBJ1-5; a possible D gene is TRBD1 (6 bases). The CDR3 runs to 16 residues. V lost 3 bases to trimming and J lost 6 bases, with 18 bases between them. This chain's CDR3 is CASSFDPGAWGQPQHF. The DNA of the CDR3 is TGTGCCAGCAGTTTTGACCCGGGGGCCTGGGGTCAGCCCCAGCATTTT.

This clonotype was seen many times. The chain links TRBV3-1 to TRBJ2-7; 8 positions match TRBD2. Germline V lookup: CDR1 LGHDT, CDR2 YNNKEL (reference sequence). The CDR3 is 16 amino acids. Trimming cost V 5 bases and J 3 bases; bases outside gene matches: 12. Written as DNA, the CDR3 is TGTGCCAGCAGCAAACTACCCGGGACTAGGGGCTACGAGCAGTACTTC. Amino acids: CASSKLPGTRGYEQYF.

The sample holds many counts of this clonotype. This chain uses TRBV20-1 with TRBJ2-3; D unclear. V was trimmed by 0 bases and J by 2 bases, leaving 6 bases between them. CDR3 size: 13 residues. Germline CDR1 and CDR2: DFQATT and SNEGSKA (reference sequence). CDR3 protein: CSAREQLTDTQYF. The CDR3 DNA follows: TGCAGTGCTAGAGAACAGCTCACAGATACGCAGTATTTT.

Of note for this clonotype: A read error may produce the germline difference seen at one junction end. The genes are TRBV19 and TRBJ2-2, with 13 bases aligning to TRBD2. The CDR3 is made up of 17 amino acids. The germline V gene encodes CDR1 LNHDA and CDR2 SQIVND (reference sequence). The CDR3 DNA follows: TGTGCCGGTAGTAGTGGACTAGCGGGAGAGCACACCGGGGAGCTGTTTTTT. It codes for CAGSSGLAGEHTGELFF.

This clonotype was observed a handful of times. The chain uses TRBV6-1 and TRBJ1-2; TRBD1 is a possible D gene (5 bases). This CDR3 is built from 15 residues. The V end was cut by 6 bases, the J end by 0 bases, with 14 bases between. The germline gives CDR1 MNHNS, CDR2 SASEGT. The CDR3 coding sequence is TGTGCCAGCAGAAAAGGCGGGGGGTCTAACTATGGCTACACCTTC. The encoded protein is CASRKGGGSNYGYTF.

DNA for the CDR3: TGTGCCAGCAGCCAATCCCGTGGGACTAGCATGGAGACCCAGTACTTC. This gives the protein CASSQSRGTSMETQYF. The V call is TRBV4-2, the J call TRBJ2-5; TRBD2 aligns across 9 bases. Looked up from germline, CDR1 is LGHNA and CDR2 is YNFKEQ. Trimming cost V 2 bases and J 5 bases; bases outside gene matches: 9. The CDR3 spans 16 residues.

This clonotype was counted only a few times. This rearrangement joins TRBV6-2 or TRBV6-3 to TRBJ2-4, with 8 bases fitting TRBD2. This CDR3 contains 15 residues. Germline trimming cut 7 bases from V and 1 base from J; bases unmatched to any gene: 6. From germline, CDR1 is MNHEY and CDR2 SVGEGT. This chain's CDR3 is CASTSGGAAKNIQYF. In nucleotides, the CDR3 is TGTGCCAGCACCTCGGGGGGGGCGGCCAAAAACATTCAGTACTTC.